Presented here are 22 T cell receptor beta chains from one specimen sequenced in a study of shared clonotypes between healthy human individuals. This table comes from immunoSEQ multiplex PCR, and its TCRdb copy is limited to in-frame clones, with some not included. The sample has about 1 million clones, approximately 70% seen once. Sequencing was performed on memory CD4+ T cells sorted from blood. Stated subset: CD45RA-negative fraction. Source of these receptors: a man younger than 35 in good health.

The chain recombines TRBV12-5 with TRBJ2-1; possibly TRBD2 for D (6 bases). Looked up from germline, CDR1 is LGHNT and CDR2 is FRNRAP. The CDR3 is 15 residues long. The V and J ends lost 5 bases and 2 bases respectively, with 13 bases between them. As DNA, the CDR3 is TGTGCTAGTGGTCTGCCGGGAGACCCCTACAATGAGCAGTTCTTC. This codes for CASGLPGDPYNEQFF.

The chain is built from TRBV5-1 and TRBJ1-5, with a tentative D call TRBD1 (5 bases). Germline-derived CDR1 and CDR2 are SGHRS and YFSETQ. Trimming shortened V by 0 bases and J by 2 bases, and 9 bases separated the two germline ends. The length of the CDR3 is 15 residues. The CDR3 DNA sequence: TGCGCCAGCAGCTTGGAGGGGATCGGCAATCAGCCCCAGCATTTT. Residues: CASSLEGIGNQPQHF.

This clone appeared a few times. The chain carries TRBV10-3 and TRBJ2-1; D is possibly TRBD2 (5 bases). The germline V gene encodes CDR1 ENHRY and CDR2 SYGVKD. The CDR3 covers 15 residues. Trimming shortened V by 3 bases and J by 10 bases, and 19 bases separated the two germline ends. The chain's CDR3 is CAISESIREGREQFF. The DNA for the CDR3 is TGTGCCATCAGTGAATCCATACGCGAGGGCCGGGAGCAGTTCTTC.

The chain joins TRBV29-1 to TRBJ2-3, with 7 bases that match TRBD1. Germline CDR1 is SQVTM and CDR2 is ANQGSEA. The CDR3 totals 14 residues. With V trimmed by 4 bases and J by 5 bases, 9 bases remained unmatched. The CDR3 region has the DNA TGCAGCGTTGGGTTTTTTACAGGGGAAGATACGCAGTATTTT. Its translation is CSVGFFTGEDTQYF.

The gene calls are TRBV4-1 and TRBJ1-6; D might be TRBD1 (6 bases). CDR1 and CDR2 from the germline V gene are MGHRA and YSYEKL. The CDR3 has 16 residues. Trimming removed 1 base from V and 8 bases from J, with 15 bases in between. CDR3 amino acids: CASSQVVQGIDSPLHF. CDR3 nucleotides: TGCGCCAGCAGCCAAGTTGTCCAGGGGATAGATTCACCCCTCCACTTT.

As DNA, the CDR3 is TGTGCCAGCAGCGTTGTAGCGGGAGGAAGAGTCGATGAGCAGTTCTTC. It yields the protein CASSVVAGGRVDEQFF. This chain uses TRBV9 with TRBJ2-1; 10 bases align to TRBD2. From germline, CDR1 is SGDLS and CDR2 YYNGEE. CDR3 size: 16 residues. V was clipped by 2 bases and J by 8 bases; unmatched bases: 10. Variable domain in full (rest from reference TRBV9 and TRBJ2-1): DSGVTQTPKHLITATGQRVTLRCSPRSGDLSVYWYQQSLDQGLQFLIQYYNGEERAKGNILERFSAQQFPDLHSELNLSSLELGDSALYFCASSVVAGGRVDEQFFGPGTRLTVL.

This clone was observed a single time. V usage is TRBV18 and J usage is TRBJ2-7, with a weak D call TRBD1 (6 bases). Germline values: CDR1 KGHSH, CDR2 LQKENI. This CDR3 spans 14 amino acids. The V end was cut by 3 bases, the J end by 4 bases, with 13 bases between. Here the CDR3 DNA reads TGTGCCAGCTCACCCCGACAGGCTGGTTACGAGCAGTACTTC. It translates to CASSPRQAGYEQYF.

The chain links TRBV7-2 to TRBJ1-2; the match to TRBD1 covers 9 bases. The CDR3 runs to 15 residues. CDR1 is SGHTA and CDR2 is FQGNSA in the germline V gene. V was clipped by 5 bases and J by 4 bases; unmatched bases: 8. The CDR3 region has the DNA TGTGCCAGCAGCCCGGGACAGGGACGAATCTATGGCTACACCTTC. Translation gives CASSPGQGRIYGYTF. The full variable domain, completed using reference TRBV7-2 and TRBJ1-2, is GAGVSQSPSNKVTEKGKDVELRCDPISGHTALYWYRQSLGQGLEFLIYFQGNSAPDKSGLPSDRFSAERTGGSVSTLTIQRTQQEDSAVYLCASSPGQGRIYGYTFGSGTRLTVV.

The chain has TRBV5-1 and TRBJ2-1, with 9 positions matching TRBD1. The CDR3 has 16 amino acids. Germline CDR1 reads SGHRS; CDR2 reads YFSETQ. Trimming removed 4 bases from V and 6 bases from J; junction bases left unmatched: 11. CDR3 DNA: TGCGCCAGCAGCCTGGGCGGACAGGGGCCTGGCAATGAGCAGTTCTTC. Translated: CASSLGGQGPGNEQFF.

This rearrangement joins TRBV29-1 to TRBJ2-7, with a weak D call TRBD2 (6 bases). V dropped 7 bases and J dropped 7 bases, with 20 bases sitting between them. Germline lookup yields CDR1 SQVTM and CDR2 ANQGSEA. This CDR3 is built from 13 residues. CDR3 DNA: TGCAGCGCCTCCCGGGACTTCGGAGGTGAGCAGTACTTC. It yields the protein CSASRDFGGEQYF.

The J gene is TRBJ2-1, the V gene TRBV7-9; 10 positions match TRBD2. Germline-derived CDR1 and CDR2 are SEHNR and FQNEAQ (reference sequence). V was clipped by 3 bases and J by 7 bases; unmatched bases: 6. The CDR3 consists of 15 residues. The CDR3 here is CASSFLAGVGNEQFF. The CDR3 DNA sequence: TGTGCCAGCAGCTTTCTAGCGGGAGTCGGGAATGAGCAGTTCTTC.

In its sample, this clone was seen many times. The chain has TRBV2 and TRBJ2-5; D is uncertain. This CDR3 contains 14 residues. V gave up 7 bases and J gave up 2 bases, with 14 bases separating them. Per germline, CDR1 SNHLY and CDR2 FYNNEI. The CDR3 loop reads CASKPGRSQETQYF. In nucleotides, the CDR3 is TGTGCCAGCAAACCAGGACGGTCACAAGAGACCCAGTACTTC.

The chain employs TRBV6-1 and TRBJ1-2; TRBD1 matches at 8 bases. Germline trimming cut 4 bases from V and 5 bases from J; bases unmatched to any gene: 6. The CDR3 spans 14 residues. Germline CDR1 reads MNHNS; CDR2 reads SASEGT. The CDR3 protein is CASSVSTGGYGYTF. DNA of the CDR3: TGTGCCAGCAGTGTTTCTACAGGGGGTTATGGCTACACCTTC.

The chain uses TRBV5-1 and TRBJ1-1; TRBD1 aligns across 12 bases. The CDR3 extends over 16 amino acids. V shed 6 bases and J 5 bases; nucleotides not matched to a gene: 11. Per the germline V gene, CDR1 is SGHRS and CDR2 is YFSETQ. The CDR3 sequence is CASKVGTGGEGTEAFF. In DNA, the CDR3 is TGCGCCAGCAAAGTCGGGACAGGGGGCGAAGGGACTGAAGCTTTCTTT.

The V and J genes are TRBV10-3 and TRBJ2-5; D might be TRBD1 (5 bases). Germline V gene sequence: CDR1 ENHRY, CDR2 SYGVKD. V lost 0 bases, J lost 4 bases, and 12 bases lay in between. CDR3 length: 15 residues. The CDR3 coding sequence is TGTGCCATCAGTGAGTCTGAAGGGGCGCGAGAGACCCAGTACTTC. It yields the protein CAISESEGARETQYF.

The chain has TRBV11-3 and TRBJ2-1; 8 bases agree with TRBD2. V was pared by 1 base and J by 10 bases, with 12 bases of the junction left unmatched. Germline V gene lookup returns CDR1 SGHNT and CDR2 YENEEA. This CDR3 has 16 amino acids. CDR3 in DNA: TGTGCCAGCAGCTTAGGAGAGGGACTAGGGGCCCCGGAGCAGTTCTTC. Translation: CASSLGEGLGAPEQFF.

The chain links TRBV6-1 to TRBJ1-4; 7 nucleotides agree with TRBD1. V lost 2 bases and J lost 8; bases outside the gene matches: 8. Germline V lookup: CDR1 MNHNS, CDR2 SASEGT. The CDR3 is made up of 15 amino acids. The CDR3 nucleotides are TGTGCCAGCAGTGAACAGGCCAGGGGGTACGAAAAACTGTTTTTT. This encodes CASSEQARGYEKLFF.

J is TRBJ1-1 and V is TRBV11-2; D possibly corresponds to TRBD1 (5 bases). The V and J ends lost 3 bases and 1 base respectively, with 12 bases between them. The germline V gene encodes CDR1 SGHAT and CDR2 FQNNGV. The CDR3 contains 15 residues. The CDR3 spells CASSFGHGSNTEAFF. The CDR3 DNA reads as TGTGCCAGCAGCTTCGGACATGGGTCGAACACTGAAGCTTTCTTT.

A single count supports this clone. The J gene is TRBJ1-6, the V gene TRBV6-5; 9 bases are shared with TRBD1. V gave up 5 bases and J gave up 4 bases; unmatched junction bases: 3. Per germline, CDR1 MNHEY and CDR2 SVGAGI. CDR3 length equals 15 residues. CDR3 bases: TGTGCCAGCAGTCCCGGGACAGGGTATAATTCACCCCTCCACTTT. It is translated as CASSPGTGYNSPLHF.

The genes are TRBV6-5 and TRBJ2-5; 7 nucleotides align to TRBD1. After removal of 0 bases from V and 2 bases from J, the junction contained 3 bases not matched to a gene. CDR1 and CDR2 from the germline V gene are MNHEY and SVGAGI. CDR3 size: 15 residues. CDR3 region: CASSYSYRGQETQYF. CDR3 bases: TGTGCCAGCAGTTACTCGTACAGGGGACAAGAGACCCAGTACTTC.

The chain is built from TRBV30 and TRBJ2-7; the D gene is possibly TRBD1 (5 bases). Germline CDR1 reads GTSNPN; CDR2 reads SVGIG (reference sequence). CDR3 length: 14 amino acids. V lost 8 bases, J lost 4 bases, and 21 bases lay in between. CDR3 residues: CAGVGVRSPYEQYF. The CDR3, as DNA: TGTGCCGGAGTAGGGGTCAGGTCCCCTTACGAGCAGTACTTC.

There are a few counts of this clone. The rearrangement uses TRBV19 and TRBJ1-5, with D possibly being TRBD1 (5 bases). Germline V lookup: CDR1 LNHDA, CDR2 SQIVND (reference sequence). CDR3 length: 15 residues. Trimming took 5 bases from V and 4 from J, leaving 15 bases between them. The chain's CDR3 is CASSDSGTNNQPQHF. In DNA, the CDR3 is TGTGCCAGTAGTGATTCCGGGACCAATAATCAGCCCCAGCATTTT.